These 20 T cell receptor beta chains came from one sample sequenced in a study of cytomegalovirus exposure and HLA in healthy donors. PCR used 60 Vbeta primers and 13 Jbeta primers. The data were produced by immunoSEQ multiplex PCR, yet TCRdb's version contains in-frame clones alone and is incomplete. Of more than 150,000 clones listed, roughly 83% are singletons. The material sequenced was PBMCs. These receptors were collected from a boy aged 5-17 years in good health and CMV-seronegative.

The rearrangement uses TRBV7-6 and TRBJ1-1, with D perhaps matching TRBD1 (6 bases). Germline V gene lookup returns CDR1 SGHVS and CDR2 FNYEAQ. Trimming shortened V by 7 bases and J by 1 base, and 13 bases separated the two germline ends. There are 14 residues in the CDR3. The CDR3 sequence: CASTPRGTNTEAFF. The DNA for the CDR3 is TGTGCCAGCACCCCAAGGGGGACGAACACTGAAGCTTTCTTT.

About this clone: Its ends do not fully match the called genes, so a read error is possible. The chain links TRBV9 to TRBJ1-1; 8 bases align to TRBD1. The CDR3 consists of 17 residues. The germline V gene encodes CDR1 SGDLS and CDR2 YYNGEE. The CDR3 nucleotides are TGTGCCGGCAGCGTAGACGGACAGGGCCCCATGAACACTGAAGCTTTCTTT. Translated, it gives CAGSVDGQGPMNTEAFF.

The rearrangement uses TRBV29-1 and TRBJ2-1, with D perhaps TRBD2 (6 bases). Germline CDR1 reads SQVTM; CDR2 reads ANQGSEA. This CDR3 is 14 amino acids long. V shed 4 bases and J shed 7 bases, with 17 bases lying between them. The CDR3 protein is CSVGLRERRNEQFF. In nucleotides, the CDR3 is TGCAGCGTTGGTCTCCGGGAGAGGAGAAATGAGCAGTTCTTC.

The gene calls are TRBV5-1 and TRBJ2-7; 12 nucleotides match TRBD2. CDR3 length: 17 amino acids. Per germline, CDR1 SGHRS and CDR2 YFSETQ. Losses at the gene ends were 0 bases for V and 3 bases for J; bases not matched to a gene: 7. The CDR3 sequence: CASSLAMTSGSGYEQYF. CDR3 sequence (DNA): TGCGCCAGCAGCTTGGCGATGACTAGCGGGAGCGGCTACGAGCAGTACTTC. The full variable domain, completed using reference TRBV5-1 and TRBJ2-7, is KAGVTQTPRYLIKTRGQQVTLSCSPISGHRSVSWYQQTPGQGLQFLFEYFSETQRNKGNFPGRFSGRQFSNSRSEMNVSTLELGDSALYLCASSLAMTSGSGYEQYFGPGTRLTVT.

The V gene is TRBV29-1, the J gene TRBJ1-2; unclear D gene. V was cut by 2 bases and J by 2 bases, with 18 bases left in between. The CDR3 has 16 amino acids. From germline, CDR1 is SQVTM and CDR2 ANQGSEA. The CDR3 DNA follows: TGCAGCGTTGAAACGCGTCTTAACAGAAAAAACTATGGCTACACCTTC. Amino acid sequence: CSVETRLNRKNYGYTF. The full variable domain, completed using reference TRBV29-1 and TRBJ1-2, is SAVISQKPSRDICQRGTSLTIQCQVDSQVTMMFWYRQQPGQSLTLIATANQGSEATYESGFVIDKFPISRPNLTFSTLTVSNMSPEDSSIYLCSVETRLNRKNYGYTFGSGTRLTVV.

The chain has TRBV13 and TRBJ2-5, with 9 bases fitting TRBD2. The germline V gene encodes CDR1 PRHDT and CDR2 FYEKMQ (reference sequence). The J segment lost 7 bases and the V segment lost 3 bases, leaving 12 bases of the junction unmatched. The CDR3 covers 16 residues. Here the CDR3 DNA reads TGTGCCAGCAGCTTCGTTAGCGGGGGACCGCCTGTGACCCAGTACTTC. This sequence encodes CASSFVSGGPPVTQYF.

The V call is TRBV9, the J call TRBJ1-4, with D maybe TRBD1 (5 bases). V was shortened by 4 bases and J by 8 bases, with 18 bases between the two germline ends. Germline values: CDR1 SGDLS, CDR2 YYNGEE. This CDR3 contains 15 residues. CDR3 region: CASSPPGGVREKLFF. The CDR3 DNA reads TGTGCCAGCAGCCCCCCCGGGGGGGTTCGGGAAAAACTGTTTTTT.

In this sample, this clone turned up once. The chain combines TRBV6-4 with TRBJ2-2; a weak D match, TRBD1 (5 bases). The CDR3 runs 13 residues. Trimming took off 2 bases at V and 4 bases at J, with 5 bases between the two ends. Germline V gives CDR1 MRHNA, CDR2 SNTAGT. CDR3 sequence reads: CASSDGATGELFF. DNA for the CDR3: TGTGCCAGCAGTGACGGGGCCACCGGGGAGCTGTTTTTT.

This clone appeared once. The V gene is TRBV5-1, the J gene TRBJ2-3; D unclear. Per germline, CDR1 SGHRS and CDR2 YFSETQ. The CDR3 loop spans 15 amino acids. The V end lost 4 bases, the J end lost 4 bases, and 16 bases lay between the germline ends. CDR3 nucleotides: TGCGCCAGCAGCCCCCCTACCTCATCCCCAGATACGCAGTATTTT. This codes for CASSPPTSSPDTQYF.

This rearrangement joins TRBV13 to TRBJ2-1; TRBD2 matches 8 bases. This CDR3 comprises 16 residues. Germline-derived CDR1 and CDR2 are PRHDT and FYEKMQ (reference sequence). Trimming took 5 bases from V and 4 from J; bases not matched to a gene: 10. Here the CDR3 DNA reads TGTGCCAGCAGCCCTATCGGGGGGGCGGGTTACAATGAGCAGTTCTTC. Its translation is CASSPIGGAGYNEQFF.

The CDR3 region has the DNA TGTGCCAGCAGCTTAACCGGGACAGGGATCCAAGAGACCCAGTACTTC. Translating gives CASSLTGTGIQETQYF. The chain is built from TRBV9 and TRBJ2-5; 9 nucleotides align to TRBD1. CDR1 is SGDLS, CDR2 YYNGEE, per germline. The CDR3 contains 16 residues. The V and J ends lost 4 bases and 1 base, in that order; junction bases with no gene match: 8. Combining the CDR3 with reference TRBV9 and TRBJ2-5 gives the whole variable domain DSGVTQTPKHLITATGQRVTLRCSPRSGDLSVYWYQQSLDQGLQFLIQYYNGEERAKGNILERFSAQQFPDLHSELNLSSLELGDSALYFCASSLTGTGIQETQYFGPGTRLLVL.

This rearrangement joins TRBV11-2 to TRBJ1-5, with TRBD1 as a possible D gene (6 bases). V lost 5 bases, J lost 2 bases, and 13 bases lay in between. This CDR3 comprises 15 residues. Germline V CDR1 and CDR2: SGHAT, FQNNGV. The CDR3 spells CASSLQGYGNQPQHF. CDR3 bases: TGTGCCAGCAGCCTACAGGGATACGGCAATCAGCCCCAGCATTTT.

CDR3 sequence: CASSYGRTAPYEQYF. CDR3 DNA sequence: TGCGCCAGCAGCTATGGACGGACTGCCCCCTACGAGCAGTACTTC. The chain recombines TRBV5-1 with TRBJ2-7; TRBD2 is a possible D gene (5 bases). The V and J ends lost 3 bases and 2 bases respectively, with 15 bases between them. Germline values: CDR1 SGHRS, CDR2 YFSETQ. This CDR3 spans 15 amino acids.

CDR3 nucleotides: TGTGCCACGCAAGGGGCCGTGAACACCGGGGAGCTGTTTTTT. Encoded protein: CATQGAVNTGELFF. The J gene is TRBJ2-2, the V gene TRBV2, with TRBD1 as a possible D gene (5 bases). CDR1 SNHLY and CDR2 FYNNEI come from the germline V gene. V was shortened by 10 bases and J by 1 base, with 13 bases between the two germline ends. The CDR3 consists of 14 residues.

The chain employs TRBV6-5 and TRBJ1-2; D is unresolved. Germline values: CDR1 MNHEY, CDR2 SVGAGI. The V end lost 2 bases, the J end lost 1 base, and 11 bases lay between the germline ends. The CDR3 covers 15 residues. CDR3 in DNA: TGTGCCAGCAGTTACCCAAGGAGTTATAACTATGGCTACACCTTC. Translating gives CASSYPRSYNYGYTF.

This sequence joins TRBV28 and TRBJ1-4, with 7 bases aligning to TRBD1. The CDR3 sequence is 14 residues long. Germline trimming cut 6 bases from V and 8 bases from J; bases unmatched to any gene: 9. The germline V gene encodes CDR1 MDHEN and CDR2 SYDVKM. CDR3 region: CASRPRQGGEKLFF. In DNA form, the CDR3 reads TGTGCCAGCAGACCGCGACAGGGTGGGGAAAAACTGTTTTTT.

The rearrangement links TRBV5-1 to TRBJ1-2, with TRBD1 as a possible D gene (5 bases). Trimming removed 4 bases at V and 1 base at J, with 17 bases between. Germline CDR1 is SGHRS and CDR2 is YFSETQ. The CDR3 runs to 16 residues. The CDR3 bases are TGCGCCAGCAGCCCCTCGGGGGTCTTCAGTAACTATGGCTACACCTTC. It is translated as CASSPSGVFSNYGYTF.

This clone was seen only once. The gene calls are TRBV27 and TRBJ2-1, with D uncertain. The CDR3 consists of 13 residues. V was trimmed by 0 bases and J by 6 bases, leaving 6 bases between them. CDR1 is MNHEY and CDR2 is SMNVEV in the germline V gene (reference sequence). CDR3 coding DNA: TGTGCCAGCAGTTTATCTAAGCTCAATGAGCAGTTCTTC. Its translation is CASSLSKLNEQFF.

The chain joins TRBV10-3 to TRBJ1-6, with D hard to call. Germline V gives CDR1 ENHRY, CDR2 SYGVKD. V was clipped by 8 bases and J by 5 bases, with 13 bases between them. This CDR3 contains 14 residues. CDR3 region: CAIAAAPDNSPLHF. The CDR3 region has the DNA TGTGCCATCGCGGCGGCGCCCGATAATTCACCCCTCCACTTT.

The V gene is TRBV9, the J gene TRBJ2-1, with 8 bases matching TRBD2. The CDR3 has 16 residues. Per the germline V gene, CDR1 is SGDLS and CDR2 is YYNGEE. J gave up 5 bases and V 3 bases, and 10 bases lay outside the gene matches. CDR3 region: CASSAVGLGINNEQFF. The CDR3 DNA follows: TGTGCCAGCAGCGCCGTGGGACTAGGGATAAACAATGAGCAGTTCTTC.